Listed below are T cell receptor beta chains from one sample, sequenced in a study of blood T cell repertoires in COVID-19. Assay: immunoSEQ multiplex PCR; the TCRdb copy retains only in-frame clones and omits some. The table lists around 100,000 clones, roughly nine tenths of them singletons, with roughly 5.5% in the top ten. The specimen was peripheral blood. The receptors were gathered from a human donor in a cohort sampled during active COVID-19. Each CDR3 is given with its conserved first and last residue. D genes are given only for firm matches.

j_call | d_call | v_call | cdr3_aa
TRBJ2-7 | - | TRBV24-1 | CATSDPFGSEQYF
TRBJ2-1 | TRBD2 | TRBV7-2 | CASSLRPSGGEQFF
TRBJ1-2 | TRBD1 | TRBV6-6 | CASSLPGTDYGYTF
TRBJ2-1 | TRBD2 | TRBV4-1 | CASSQVGRGSPYNEQFF
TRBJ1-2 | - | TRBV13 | CASSSGVGVRGYTF
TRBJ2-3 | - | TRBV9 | CASRPSQGTDTQYF
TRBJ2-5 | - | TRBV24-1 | CATSDLGAGEETQYF
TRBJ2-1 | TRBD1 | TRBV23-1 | CASRPGQGPNEQFF
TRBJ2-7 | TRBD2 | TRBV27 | CASSPPTSGSLGSYEQYF
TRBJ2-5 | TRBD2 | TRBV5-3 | CARSPGGGGQETQYF
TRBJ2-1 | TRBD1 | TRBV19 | CASSTGQDNYNEQFF
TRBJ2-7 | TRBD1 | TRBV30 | CAWSVGDRGLYEQYF
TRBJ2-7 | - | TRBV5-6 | CASSFGSYEQYF
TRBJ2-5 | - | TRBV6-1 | CASSEGGRIETQYF
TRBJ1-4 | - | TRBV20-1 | CSAPDREKLFF
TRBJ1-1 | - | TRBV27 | CASSRLRRMNTEAFF